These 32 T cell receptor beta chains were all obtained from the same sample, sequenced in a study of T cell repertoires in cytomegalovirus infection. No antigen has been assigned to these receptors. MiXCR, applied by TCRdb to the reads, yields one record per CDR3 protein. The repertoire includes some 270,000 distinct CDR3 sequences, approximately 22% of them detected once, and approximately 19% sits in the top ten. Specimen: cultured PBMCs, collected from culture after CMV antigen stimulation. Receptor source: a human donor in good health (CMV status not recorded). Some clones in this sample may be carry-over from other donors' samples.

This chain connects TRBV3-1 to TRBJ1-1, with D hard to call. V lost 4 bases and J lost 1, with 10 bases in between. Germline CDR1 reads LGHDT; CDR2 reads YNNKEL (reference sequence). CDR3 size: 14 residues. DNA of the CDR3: TGTGCCAGCAGCCGATCTACGTGGAACACTGAAGCTTTCTTT. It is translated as CASSRSTWNTEAFF.

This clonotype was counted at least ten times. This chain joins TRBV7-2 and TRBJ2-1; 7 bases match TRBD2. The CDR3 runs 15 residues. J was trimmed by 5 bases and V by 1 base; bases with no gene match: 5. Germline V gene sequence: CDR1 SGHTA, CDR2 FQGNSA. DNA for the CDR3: TGTGCCAGCAGCTTAGTTTCTAGCGGACACAATGAGCAGTTCTTC. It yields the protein CASSLVSSGHNEQFF.

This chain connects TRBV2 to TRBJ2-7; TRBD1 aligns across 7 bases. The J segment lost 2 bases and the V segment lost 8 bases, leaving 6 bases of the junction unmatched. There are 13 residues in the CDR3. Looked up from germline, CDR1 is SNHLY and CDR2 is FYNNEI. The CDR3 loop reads CASGTQGAYEQYF. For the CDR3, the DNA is TGTGCCAGCGGAACCCAGGGGGCCTACGAGCAGTACTTC. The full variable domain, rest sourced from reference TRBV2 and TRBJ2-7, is EPEVTQTPSHQVTQMGQEVILRCVPISNHLYFYWYRQILGQKVEFLVSFYNNEISEKSEIFDDQFSVERPDGSNFTLKIRSTKLEDSAMYFCASGTQGAYEQYFGPGTRLTVT.

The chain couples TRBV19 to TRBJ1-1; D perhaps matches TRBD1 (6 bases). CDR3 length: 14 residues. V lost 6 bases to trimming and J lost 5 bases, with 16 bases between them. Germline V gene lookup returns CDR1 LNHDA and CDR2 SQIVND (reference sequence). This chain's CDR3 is CASSIGGSGTEAFF. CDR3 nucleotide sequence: TGTGCCAGTAGCATTGGGGGCAGTGGTACTGAAGCTTTCTTT.

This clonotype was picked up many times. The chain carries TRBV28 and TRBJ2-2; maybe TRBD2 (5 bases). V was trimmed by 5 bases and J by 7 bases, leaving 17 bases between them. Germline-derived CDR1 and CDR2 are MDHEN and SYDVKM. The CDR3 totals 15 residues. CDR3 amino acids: CASSADYRRGGELFF. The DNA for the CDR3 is TGTGCCAGCAGTGCCGACTATCGGCGCGGCGGGGAGCTGTTTTTT.

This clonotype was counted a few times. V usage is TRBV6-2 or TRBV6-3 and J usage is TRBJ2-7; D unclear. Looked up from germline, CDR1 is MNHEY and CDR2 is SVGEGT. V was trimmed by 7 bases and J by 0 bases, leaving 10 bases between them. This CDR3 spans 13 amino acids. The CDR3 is CASMAQSSYEQYV. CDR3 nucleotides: TGTGCCAGCATGGCACAGAGCTCCTACGAGCAGTACGTC.

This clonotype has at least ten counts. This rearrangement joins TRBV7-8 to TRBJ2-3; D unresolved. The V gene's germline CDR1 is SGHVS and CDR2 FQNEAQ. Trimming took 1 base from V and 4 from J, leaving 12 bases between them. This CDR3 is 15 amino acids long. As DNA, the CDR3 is TGTGCCAGCAGCTTAGGGGTGGGAATGGCAGATACGCAGTATTTT. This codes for CASSLGVGMADTQYF.

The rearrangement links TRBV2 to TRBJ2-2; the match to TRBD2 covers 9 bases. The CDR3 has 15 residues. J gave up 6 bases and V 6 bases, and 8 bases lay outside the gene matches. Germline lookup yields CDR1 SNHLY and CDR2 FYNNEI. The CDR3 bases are TGTGCCAGCAGGAGGGTAGCGGGAGTAGCCGGGGAGCTGTTTTTT. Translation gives CASRRVAGVAGELFF.

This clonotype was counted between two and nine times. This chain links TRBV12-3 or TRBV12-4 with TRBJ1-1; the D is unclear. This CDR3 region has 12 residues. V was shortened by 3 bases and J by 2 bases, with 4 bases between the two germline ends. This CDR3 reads CASSFFNTEAFF. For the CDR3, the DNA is TGTGCCAGCAGTTTTTTCAACACTGAAGCTTTCTTT.

CDR3 nucleotide sequence: TGTGCCAGCAGCCGTTCCAGGGACAATGAGCAGTTCTTC. This codes for CASSRSRDNEQFF. The chain combines TRBV7-2 with TRBJ2-1, with D possibly being TRBD1 (5 bases). The CDR3 sequence is 13 residues long. Germline CDR1 SGHTA, CDR2 FQGNSA. V lost 5 bases to trimming and J lost 5 bases, with 10 bases between them. Based on the CDR3 plus reference TRBV7-2 and TRBJ2-1, the full variable domain is GAGVSQSPSNKVTEKGKDVELRCDPISGHTALYWYRQSLGQGLEFLIYFQGNSAPDKSGLPSDRFSAERTGGSVSTLTIQRTQQEDSAVYLCASSRSRDNEQFFGPGTRLTVL.

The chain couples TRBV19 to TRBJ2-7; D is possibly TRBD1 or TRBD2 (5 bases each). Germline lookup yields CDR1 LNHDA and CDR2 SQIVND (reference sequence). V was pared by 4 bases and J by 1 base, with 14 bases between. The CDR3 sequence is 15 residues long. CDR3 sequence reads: CASSKEAGRSYEQYF. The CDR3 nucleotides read TGTGCCAGTAGTAAGGAGGCAGGGCGTTCCTACGAGCAGTACTTC.

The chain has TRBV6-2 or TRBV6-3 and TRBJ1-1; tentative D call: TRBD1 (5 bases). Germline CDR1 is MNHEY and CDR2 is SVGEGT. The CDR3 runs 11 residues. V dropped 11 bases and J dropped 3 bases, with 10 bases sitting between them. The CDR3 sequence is CASNRYTEAFF. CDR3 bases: TGTGCCTCTAACAGGTACACTGAAGCTTTCTTT.

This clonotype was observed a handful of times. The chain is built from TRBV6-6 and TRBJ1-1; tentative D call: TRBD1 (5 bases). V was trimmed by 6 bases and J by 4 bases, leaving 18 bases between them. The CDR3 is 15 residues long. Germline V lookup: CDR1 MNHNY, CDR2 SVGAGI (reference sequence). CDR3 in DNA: TGTGCCAGCAGAAGGAGTACTGGGGGGAGCACTGAAGCTTTCTTT. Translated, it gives CASRRSTGGSTEAFF.

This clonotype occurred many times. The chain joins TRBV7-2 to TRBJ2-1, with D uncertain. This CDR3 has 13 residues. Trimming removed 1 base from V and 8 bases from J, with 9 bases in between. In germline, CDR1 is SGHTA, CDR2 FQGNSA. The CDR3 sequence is CASSLGVVDEQFF. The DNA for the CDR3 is TGTGCCAGCAGCTTAGGAGTAGTCGATGAGCAGTTCTTC.

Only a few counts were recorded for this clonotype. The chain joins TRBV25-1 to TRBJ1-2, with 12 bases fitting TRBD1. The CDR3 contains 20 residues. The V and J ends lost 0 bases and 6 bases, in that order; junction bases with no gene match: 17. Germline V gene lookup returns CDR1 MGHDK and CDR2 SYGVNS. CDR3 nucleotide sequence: TGTGCCAGCAGTGAATACGGCCCCGGGACAGGGGGCGTAGAGGGTGATGGCTACACCTTC. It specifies CASSEYGPGTGGVEGDGYTF.

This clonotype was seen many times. This chain's CDR3 is CASSQDGTSTNEKLFF. Written as DNA, the CDR3 is TGTGCCAGCAGCCAAGATGGAACCTCAACTAATGAAAAACTGTTTTTT. This chain connects TRBV4-2 to TRBJ1-4, with D hard to call. The V end lost 0 bases, the J end lost 0 bases, and 8 bases lay between the germline ends. This CDR3 has 16 amino acids. Germline CDR1 is LGHNA and CDR2 is YNFKEQ.

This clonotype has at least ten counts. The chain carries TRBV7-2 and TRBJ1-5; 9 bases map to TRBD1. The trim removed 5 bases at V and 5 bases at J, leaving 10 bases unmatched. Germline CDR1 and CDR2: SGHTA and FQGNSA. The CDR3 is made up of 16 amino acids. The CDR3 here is CASSRDRAYVDQPQHF. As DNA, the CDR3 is TGTGCCAGCAGCCGGGACAGGGCCTACGTGGATCAGCCCCAGCATTTT.

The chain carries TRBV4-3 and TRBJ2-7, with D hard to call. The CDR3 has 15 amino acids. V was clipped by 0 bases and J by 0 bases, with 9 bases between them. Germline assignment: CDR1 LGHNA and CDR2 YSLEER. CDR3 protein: CASSQDRQVSYEQYF. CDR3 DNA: TGCGCCAGCAGCCAAGATCGGCAGGTCTCCTACGAGCAGTACTTC.

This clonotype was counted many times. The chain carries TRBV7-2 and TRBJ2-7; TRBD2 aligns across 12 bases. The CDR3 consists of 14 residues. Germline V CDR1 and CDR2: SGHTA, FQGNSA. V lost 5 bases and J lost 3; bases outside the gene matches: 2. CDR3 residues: CASSMGLAGYEQYF. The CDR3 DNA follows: TGTGCCAGCAGCATGGGACTAGCGGGCTACGAGCAGTACTTC.

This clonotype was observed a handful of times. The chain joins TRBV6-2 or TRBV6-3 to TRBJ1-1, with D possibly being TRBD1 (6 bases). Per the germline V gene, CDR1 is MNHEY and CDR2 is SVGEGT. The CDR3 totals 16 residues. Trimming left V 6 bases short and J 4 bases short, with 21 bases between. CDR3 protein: CASRGETGLWGTEAFF. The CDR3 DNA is TGTGCCAGCAGGGGAGAGACAGGCCTGTGGGGCACTGAAGCTTTCTTT.

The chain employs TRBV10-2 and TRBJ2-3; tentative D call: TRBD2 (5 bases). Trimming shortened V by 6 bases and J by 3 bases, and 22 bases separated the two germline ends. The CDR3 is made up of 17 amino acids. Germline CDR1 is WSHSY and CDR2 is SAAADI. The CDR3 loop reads CASSPFLPGGLTDTQYF. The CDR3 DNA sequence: TGCGCCAGCAGCCCCTTCCTCCCCGGAGGTCTTACAGATACGCAGTATTTT.

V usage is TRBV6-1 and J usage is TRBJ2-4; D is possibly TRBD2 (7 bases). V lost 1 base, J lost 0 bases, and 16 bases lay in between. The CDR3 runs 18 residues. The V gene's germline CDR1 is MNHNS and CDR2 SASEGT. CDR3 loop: CASSEGGRGALAKNIQYF. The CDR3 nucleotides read TGTGCCAGCAGTGAAGGAGGTCGGGGGGCCTTAGCCAAAAACATTCAGTACTTC.

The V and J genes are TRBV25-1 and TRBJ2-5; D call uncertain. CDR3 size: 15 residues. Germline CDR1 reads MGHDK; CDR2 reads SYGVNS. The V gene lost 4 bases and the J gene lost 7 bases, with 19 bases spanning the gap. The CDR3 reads CASSAQTATDGTQYF. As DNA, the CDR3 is TGTGCCAGCAGTGCCCAGACCGCCACCGATGGGACCCAGTACTTC.

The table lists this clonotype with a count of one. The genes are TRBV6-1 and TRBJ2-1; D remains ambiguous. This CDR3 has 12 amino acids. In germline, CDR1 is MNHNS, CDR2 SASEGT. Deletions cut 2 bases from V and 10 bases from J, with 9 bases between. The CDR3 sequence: CASSERAFEQFF. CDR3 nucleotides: TGTGCCAGCAGTGAACGGGCCTTCGAGCAGTTCTTC.

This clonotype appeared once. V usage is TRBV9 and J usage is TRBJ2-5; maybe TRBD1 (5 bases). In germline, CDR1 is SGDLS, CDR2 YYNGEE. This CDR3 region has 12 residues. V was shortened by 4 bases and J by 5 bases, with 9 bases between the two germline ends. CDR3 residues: CASSSGLETQYF. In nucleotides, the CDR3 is TGTGCCAGCAGCTCAGGGTTGGAGACCCAGTACTTC.

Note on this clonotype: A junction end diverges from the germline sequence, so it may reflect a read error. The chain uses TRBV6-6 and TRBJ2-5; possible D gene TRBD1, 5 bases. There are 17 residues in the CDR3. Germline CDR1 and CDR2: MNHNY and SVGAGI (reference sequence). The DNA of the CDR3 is TGTGCCAGCAGTTACTCGACAGTCACCTTTGGCCAAGAGACCCAGGACTTC. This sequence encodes CASSYSTVTFGQETQDF.

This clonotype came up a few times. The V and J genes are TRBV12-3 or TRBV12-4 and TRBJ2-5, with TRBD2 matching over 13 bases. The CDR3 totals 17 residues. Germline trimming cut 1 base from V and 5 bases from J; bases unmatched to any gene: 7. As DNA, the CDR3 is TGTGCCAGCAGTTTAGAGGAGGGACTAGCGGGAACTGAGACCCAGTACTTC. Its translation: CASSLEEGLAGTETQYF.

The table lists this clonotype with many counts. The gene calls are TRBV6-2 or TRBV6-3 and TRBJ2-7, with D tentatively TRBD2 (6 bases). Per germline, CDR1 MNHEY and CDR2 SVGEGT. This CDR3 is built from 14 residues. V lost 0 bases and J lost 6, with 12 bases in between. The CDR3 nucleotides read TGTGCCAGCAGTTACTCGGGGGGAGCGGGCGAGCAGTACGTC. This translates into CASSYSGGAGEQYV.

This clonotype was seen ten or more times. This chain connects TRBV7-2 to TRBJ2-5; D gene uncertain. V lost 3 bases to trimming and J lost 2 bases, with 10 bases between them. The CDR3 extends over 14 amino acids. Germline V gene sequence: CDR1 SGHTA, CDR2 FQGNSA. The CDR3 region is CASSFQIGQETQYF. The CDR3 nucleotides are TGTGCCAGCAGCTTTCAGATTGGGCAAGAGACCCAGTACTTC. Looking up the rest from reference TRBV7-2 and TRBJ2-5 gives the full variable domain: GAGVSQSPSNKVTEKGKDVELRCDPISGHTALYWYRQSLGQGLEFLIYFQGNSAPDKSGLPSDRFSAERTGGSVSTLTIQRTQQEDSAVYLCASSFQIGQETQYFGPGTRLLVL.

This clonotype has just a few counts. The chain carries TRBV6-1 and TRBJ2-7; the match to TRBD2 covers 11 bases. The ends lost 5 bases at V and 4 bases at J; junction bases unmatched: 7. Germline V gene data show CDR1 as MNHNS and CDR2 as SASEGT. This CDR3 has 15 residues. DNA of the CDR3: TGTGCCAGCAGTCCGGGACTAGCGGAAGGATACGAGCAGTACGTC. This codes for CASSPGLAEGYEQYV.

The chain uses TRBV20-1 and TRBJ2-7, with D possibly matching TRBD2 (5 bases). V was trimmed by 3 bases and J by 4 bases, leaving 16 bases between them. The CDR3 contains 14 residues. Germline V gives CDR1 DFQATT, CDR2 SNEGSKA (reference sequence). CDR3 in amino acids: CSARAGELRYEQYF. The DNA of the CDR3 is TGCAGTGCTAGGGCCGGGGAGCTGAGATACGAGCAGTACTTC.

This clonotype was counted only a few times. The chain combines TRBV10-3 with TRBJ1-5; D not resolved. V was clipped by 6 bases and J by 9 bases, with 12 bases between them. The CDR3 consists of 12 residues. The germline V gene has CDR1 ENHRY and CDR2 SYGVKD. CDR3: CAISEGIGPQHF. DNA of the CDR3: TGTGCCATCAGCGAGGGAATAGGGCCCCAGCATTTT.